This TCR beta chain came from a study of patients and donors after allogeneic stem cell transplantation. The CDR3 loop spans 13 amino acids. V lost 3 bases, J lost 2 bases, and 8 bases lay in between. Germline CDR1 is LGHNA and CDR2 is YNFKEQ. TCRdb re-derived calls from the RT-PCR reads in MiXCR, one entry per CDR3 protein. The sample contains about a million distinct CDR3 sequences, 15% to 20% of which appear only once. This TCR was sampled from a human donor who was either an allogeneic HSCT recipient or a stem cell or donor lymphocyte infusion donor (not recorded which). It is not recorded whose cells these are; they may come from a transplant donor. The sequenced sample was blood, either unsorted or a sorted T cell fraction (not recorded which). V gene TRBV4-2 combines with J gene TRBJ2-7, with no clear D. CDR3: CASSQGSPYEQYF. CDR3 nucleotides: TGTGCCAGCAGCCAGGGCAGCCCCTACGAGCAGTACTTC.